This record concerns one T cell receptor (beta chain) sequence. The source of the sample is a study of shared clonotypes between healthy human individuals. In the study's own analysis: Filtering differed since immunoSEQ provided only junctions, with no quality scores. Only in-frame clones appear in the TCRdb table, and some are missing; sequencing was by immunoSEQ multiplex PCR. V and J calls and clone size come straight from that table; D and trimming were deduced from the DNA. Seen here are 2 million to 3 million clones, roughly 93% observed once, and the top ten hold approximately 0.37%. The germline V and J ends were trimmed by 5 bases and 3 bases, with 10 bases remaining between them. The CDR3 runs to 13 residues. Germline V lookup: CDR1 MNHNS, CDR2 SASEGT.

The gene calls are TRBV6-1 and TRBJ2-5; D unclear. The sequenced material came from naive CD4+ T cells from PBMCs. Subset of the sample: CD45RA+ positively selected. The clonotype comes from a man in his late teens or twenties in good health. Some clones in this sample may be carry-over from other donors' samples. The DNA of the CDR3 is TGTGCCAGCAGTAAGGTGACCGAAGAGACCCAGTACTTC. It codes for CASSKVTEETQYF.